A single T cell receptor (beta chain) is shown here with its context. The antigen this receptor binds is unknown. Base qualities are not provided; no much larger clone lies one nucleotide away. Using the deep immunoSEQ assay, TCR CDR3 regions were amplified from genomic DNA by multiplex PCR. Genomic DNA extracted from each cell subset was distributed evenly over all wells of several immunoSEQ 96-well plates, and each plate served as one replicate. For sorted subsets, each replicate PCR was loaded with 200 ng genomic DNA, equivalent to 30,000 or so T cell genomes. Purified libraries were measured with a Qubit 3.0 fluorometer, size-checked on a Bioanalyzer 2100, and measured again with the KAPA Library Quantification kit. Every immunoSEQ 96-well plate was sequenced on a separate single-read 150-cycle Illumina NextSeq 550 flow cell. The paper's data handling went like this. Because the immunoSEQ output held only junctional sequences and lacked quality scores, the filtering could not match the filtering applied to full-length reads. Sequences were annotated with PyIR, a Python wrapper for IgBLAST v1.9, and V/J genes and CDR3 were assigned using IMGT germline references. Any read was removed if the V/J assignment was weak (E-value above 1e-6), the CDR3 was missing, or the read contained stop codons, out-of-frame junctions, or ambiguous translated residues. V3J clonotypes were defined as sequences sharing the same inferred V gene, J gene, and CDR3 amino acid sequence. To compute the percentage overlap between repertoires, the number of shared unique clonotypes was divided by the size of the smaller repertoire. Three approaches were used to assess repertoire richness: RTK rarefaction, the Chao1 estimator, and Recon v2.1 estimates of unobserved clonotypes. Generation probabilities for all TCRbeta clonotypes obtained by the gDNA method from a handful of donors were computed using OLGA. TCRdb took over this immuneACCESS table, retaining in-frame rearrangements with V and J assigned. Such tables are incomplete; in checked studies, under half of the missing clones stem from an unresolved V gene, and the remainder is unexplained. From that table come the V and J calls and clone size; the DNA was used to work out D and trimming. This sample is represented by 110,000 or so clones; about 67% of them were singletons. Of the sample, roughly 24% is held by the ten largest clones.

According to the germline V gene (reference sequence), CDR1 reads LNHNV and CDR2 reads YYDKDF. The CDR3 measures 14 amino acids from cysteine to phenylalanine. The only DNA kept is the CDR3, 42 bases in frame from the first base. Germline trimming amounts to 5 bases on V and 4 bases on J, with 5 as the count of junction bases outside the gene matches. This record comes from a study of shared clonotypes between healthy human individuals (dated by TCRdb to about 2020). About the study as a whole: A few men and two women, aged 18 to 49 years, made up the cohort. For each donor, CD4 naive and CD4 memory were each given three plates, CD8 naive was given two plates, and CD8 memory was given one plate. To estimate repertoire size and how much clonotype sharing occurs between individuals, the study deeply sequenced the blood TCR repertoires of several healthy adults. To increase sequencing depth and limit assay-specific biases, different laboratories used diverse techniques to prepare libraries and sequence TCR repertoires. Leukapheresis yielded between about 0.85 and 10 billion PBMCs per donor. Results and caveats for the whole study, not just this receptor: Sampling was limited to blood, and TCR repertoires in tissue likely differ from TCR repertoires in blood. Even with the large sequencing depth, rarefaction of the sorted-subset datasets indicated that sequencing was incomplete. Naive subsets generally had larger estimated clonotype richness than memory subsets did. The small number of donors limited the genetic and exposure-history diversity represented. Pairwise subsampling indicated that sequencing depth was expected to affect the degree of clonotype sharing among donors. Sharing across four donors was observed for roughly 5.4% of naive CD4, less than 4% of naive CD8, 2% to 2.5% of memory CD4, and over 0.3% of memory CD8 clonotypes. Higher generation probabilities were observed for clonotypes shared by all four sorted-subset donors than for non-shared clonotypes.

The donors were healthy, HIV-negative adults who had no recently reported acute infections or vaccinations. Every donor was a Caucasian adult residing in Nashville, Tennessee, USA. The CD8 memory samples were a combination of magnetically selected CD45RO+ cells and CCR7-negative CD45RA+ effector memory (TemRA) cells. Blood was collected by leukapheresis, and PBMCs were isolated by Ficoll-Histopaque density gradient centrifugation and then cryopreserved in liquid nitrogen vapor phase. Analytical flow cytometry was used to check the purity and quantity of every magnetically sorted T cell population. Genomic DNA was isolated from every sorted fraction and measured by UV absorbance on a Nanodrop 2000c.

The sequence is built from TRBV15 and TRBJ2-3, and TRBD2 aligns with 8 junction nucleotides. Sequenced input: memory CD8+ T cells sorted from blood. The meaning of the sample's cell subset or site label: CD45RO+ cells pooled with CCR7-negative TemRA cells. This TCR was recovered from a woman aged 25 to 39 in good health. The DNA reads as follows: TGTGCCACCAGCGGAGCGGGAGAGGCAGATACGCAGTATTTT. Its translation reads: CATSGAGEADTQYF. Reference TRBV15 and TRBJ2-3 proteins supply the regions before and after the CDR3; the full variable domain is: DAMVIQNPRYQVTQFGKPVTLSCSQTLNHNVMYWYQQKSSQAPKLLFHYYDKDFNNEADTPDNFQSRRPNTSFCFLDIRSPGLGDTAMYLCATSGAGEADTQYFGPGTRLTVL.